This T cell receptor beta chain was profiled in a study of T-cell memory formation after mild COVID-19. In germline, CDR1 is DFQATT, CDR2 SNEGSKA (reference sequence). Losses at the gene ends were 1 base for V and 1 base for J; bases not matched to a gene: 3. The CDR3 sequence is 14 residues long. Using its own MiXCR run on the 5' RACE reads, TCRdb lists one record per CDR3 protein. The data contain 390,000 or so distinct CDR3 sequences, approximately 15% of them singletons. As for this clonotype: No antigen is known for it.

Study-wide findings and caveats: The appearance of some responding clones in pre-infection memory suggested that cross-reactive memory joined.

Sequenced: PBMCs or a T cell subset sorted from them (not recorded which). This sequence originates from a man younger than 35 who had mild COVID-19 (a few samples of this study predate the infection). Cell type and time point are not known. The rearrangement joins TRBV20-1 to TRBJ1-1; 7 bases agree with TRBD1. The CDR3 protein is CSARAGQPNTEAFF. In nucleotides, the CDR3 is TGCAGTGCTAGAGCGGGACAGCCGAACACTGAAGCTTTCTTT.